A single T cell receptor (beta chain) is shown here with its context. The antigen is unknown. This CDR3 is built from 19 residues. With 3 bases removed from V and 0 bases from J, the gap between germline ends came to 23 bases. Germline loops: CDR1 LNHDA, CDR2 SQIVND (reference sequence). Use of 60 Vbeta and 13 Jbeta primers characterized the PCR. Repertoires were generated with immunoSEQ multiplex PCR, while TCRdb's copy carries only in-frame clones and drops some. The table records 140,000 to 150,000 clones, around 84% of them present only once. The record originates from a study of cytomegalovirus exposure and HLA in healthy donors. Notes on the study in general: About 87% or about 30% of the time was how often most TCR beta V segments were productive, according to an earlier analysis.

As for the donors, each was a healthy bone marrow donor. The chain employs TRBV19 and TRBJ1-1, with D maybe TRBD1 (6 bases). Input material: PBMCs. This receptor was taken from a boy aged 2 to 9 in good health and CMV-seronegative. Written as DNA, the CDR3 is TGTGCCAGTAGTATCTTGGTCTTACAACGGACAGCGTTGAACACTGAAGCTTTCTTT. Translated: CASSILVLQRTALNTEAFF.